The 14 T cell receptor beta chains below come from one sample, sequenced in a study of cytomegalovirus exposure and HLA in healthy donors. Primers: 60 Vbeta forward and 13 Jbeta reverse. Only in-frame clones appear in the TCRdb table, and some are missing; sequencing was by immunoSEQ multiplex PCR. The table has roughly 180,000 clones, 80% seen once. The sequenced sample was PBMCs. The receptors shown here come from a man aged 25-45 years in good health and CMV-seronegative.

This clone is a singleton in its sample. The chain is built from TRBV30 and TRBJ2-1; 10 bases are shared with TRBD1. Trimming at V came to 1 base and at J to 5 bases, leaving 2 bases not matched to a gene. The germline V gene encodes CDR1 GTSNPN and CDR2 SVGIG (reference sequence). CDR3 size: 14 residues. For the CDR3, the DNA is TGTGCCTGGAGTGGGGGACAGGGGAACAATGAGCAGTTCTTC. This encodes CAWSGGQGNNEQFF.

The rearrangement links TRBV18 to TRBJ2-1; 10 bases map to TRBD2. Germline V gene data show CDR1 as KGHSH and CDR2 as LQKENI. The CDR3 is 15 amino acids. The ends lost 3 bases at V and 2 bases at J; junction bases unmatched: 1. Written as DNA, the CDR3 is TGTGCCAGCTCACCCACTAGCGGGGCCTACAATGAGCAGTTCTTC. It translates to CASSPTSGAYNEQFF.

This clone was recorded only once. The rearrangement links TRBV10-3 to TRBJ1-6, with 7 bases lining up with TRBD1. Germline CDR1 is ENHRY and CDR2 is SYGVKD. The CDR3 extends over 17 amino acids. The V segment lost 3 bases and the J segment 9 bases; nucleotides outside the gene matches: 14. CDR3 region: CAISETDRNPIGSPLHF. The DNA of the CDR3 is TGTGCCATCAGTGAAACGGACAGGAACCCAATTGGTTCACCCCTCCACTTT.

J is TRBJ1-5 and V is TRBV7-2; TRBD1 matches 9 bases. In germline, CDR1 is SGHTA, CDR2 FQGNSA. V gave up 6 bases and J gave up 4 bases; unmatched junction bases: 10. CDR3 length: 16 amino acids. The CDR3 protein is CASSSTGGAGNQPQHF. As DNA, the CDR3 is TGTGCCAGCAGTTCAACAGGGGGCGCGGGAAATCAGCCCCAGCATTTT.

The chain recombines TRBV10-2 with TRBJ1-6, with 9 bases matching TRBD1. Unmatched junction bases numbered 5, after V lost 5 bases and J lost 9 bases. Per the germline V gene, CDR1 is WSHSY and CDR2 is SAAADI. The CDR3 spans 14 residues. Written as DNA, the CDR3 is TGCGCCAGCAGTCCACAGGGGGCGAGTTCACCCCTCCACTTT. This translates into CASSPQGASSPLHF.

This chain connects TRBV30 to TRBJ1-2; D perhaps matches TRBD1 (6 bases). V shed 6 bases and J shed 7 bases, with 9 bases lying between them. The germline V gene has CDR1 GTSNPN and CDR2 SVGIG (reference sequence). This CDR3 has 10 amino acids. In DNA form, the CDR3 reads TGTGCCTGTCACAGGGTTGGCTACACCTTC. Amino acids: CACHRVGYTF.

The chain carries TRBV5-1 and TRBJ2-1, with 9 bases matching TRBD2. After removal of 3 bases from V and 7 bases from J, the junction contained 14 bases not matched to a gene. There are 17 residues in the CDR3. CDR1 and CDR2 (germline): SGHRS, YFSETQ. This CDR3 reads CASSWRGPGLAHNEQFF. CDR3 coding DNA: TGCGCCAGCAGCTGGCGGGGCCCGGGACTAGCTCATAATGAGCAGTTCTTC. Combining the CDR3 with reference TRBV5-1 and TRBJ2-1 gives the whole variable domain KAGVTQTPRYLIKTRGQQVTLSCSPISGHRSVSWYQQTPGQGLQFLFEYFSETQRNKGNFPGRFSGRQFSNSRSEMNVSTLELGDSALYLCASSWRGPGLAHNEQFFGPGTRLTVL.

The DNA for the CDR3 is TGTGCCAGTAGTATAGGGGCCGGCGTTGGCTACACCTTC. Translated: CASSIGAGVGYTF. This sequence joins TRBV19 and TRBJ1-2; D remains unclear. Germline CDR1 reads LNHDA; CDR2 reads SQIVND (reference sequence). Trimming cost V 1 base and J 7 bases, with 10 bases left between them. The CDR3 totals 13 residues.

J is TRBJ2-2 and V is TRBV5-1; D not resolved. CDR1 and CDR2 (germline): SGHRS, YFSETQ. Trimming took 5 bases from V and 1 from J, leaving 9 bases between them. The CDR3 runs 14 residues. CDR3 DNA sequence: TGCGCCAGCAGTTGGCCGCTGAACACCGGGGAGCTGTTTTTT. It translates to CASSWPLNTGELFF.

This sequence joins TRBV19 and TRBJ1-3, with TRBD1 identical over 7 bases. J lost 0 bases, V lost 6 bases, and 8 bases had no gene match. Germline CDR1 reads LNHDA; CDR2 reads SQIVND (reference sequence). The CDR3 runs 16 residues. The CDR3 reads CASSSEGASSGNTIYF. In DNA form, the CDR3 reads TGTGCCAGTAGCTCCGAGGGGGCCAGCTCTGGAAACACCATATATTTT.

Written as DNA, the CDR3 is TGTGCCAGTAGTCCCATTGGGACAGGGCTGGTAGAGACCCAGTACTTC. This encodes CASSPIGTGLVETQYF. The V gene is TRBV19, the J gene TRBJ2-5; TRBD1 aligns across 9 bases. The CDR3 runs 16 residues. CDR1 and CDR2 from the germline V gene are LNHDA and SQIVND (reference sequence). With V trimmed by 5 bases and J by 4 bases, 11 bases remained unmatched.

The CDR3 region has the DNA TGTGCCAGCAGCTCAGGGTACTCCTACGAGCAGTACTTC. Translating it yields CASSSGYSYEQYF. The chain employs TRBV11-2 and TRBJ2-7; TRBD1 might be the D (5 bases). The ends were cut back, 4 bases at V and 0 bases at J, with 7 bases in the middle. This CDR3 region has 13 residues. CDR1 and CDR2 (germline): SGHAT, FQNNGV.

The chain carries TRBV5-1 and TRBJ2-7; TRBD1 matches at 10 bases. V lost 4 bases, J lost 3 bases, and 4 bases stayed unmatched. The CDR3 spans 14 residues. The germline CDR1 and CDR2 sequences are SGHRS and YFSETQ. The CDR3 DNA follows: TGCGCCAGCAGCGGGACAGGGGTAGTCTACGAGCAGTACTTC. It translates to CASSGTGVVYEQYF.

This clone was seen once. V and J are TRBV19 and TRBJ1-2; 9 bases are shared with TRBD1. The CDR3 extends over 15 amino acids. Germline V gives CDR1 LNHDA, CDR2 SQIVND (reference sequence). V dropped 7 bases and J dropped 3; count of bases not matched to a gene: 9. CDR3 in amino acids: CASNLQGALDYGYTF. CDR3 DNA: TGTGCCAGTAATTTACAGGGGGCTTTGGACTATGGCTACACCTTC.